This T cell receptor beta chain was captured by sequencing in a study of T cell responses to AZD1222 COVID-19 vaccine. Study-level results: Most donors were white British and more were female, and clonal diversity was possibly underestimated.

Clones were read by immunoSEQ multiplex PCR, and TCRdb kept only the in-frame ones, dropping some. Here the sample spans about 140,000 clones, approximately 90% being singletons. The V and J ends lost 8 bases and 1 base respectively, with 5 bases between them. CDR1 LGHDT and CDR2 YNNKEL come from the germline V gene (reference sequence). The CDR3 sequence is 11 residues long. Pooled together were second doses at about 4 or about 12 weeks. As for this clone: Its antigen is not known.

The sample consisted of peripheral blood, taken 28 days after the second AZD1222 dose. The sequence came from an adult who received the AZD1222 COVID-19 vaccine. This chain uses TRBV3-1 (or the pseudogene TRBV3-2) with TRBJ1-1, with a weak D call TRBD1 (5 bases). CDR3 nucleotide sequence: TGTGCCAGCCAGGGGAACACTGAAGCTTTCTTT. It is translated as CASQGNTEAFF.